This T cell receptor (beta chain) was obtained from a study of shared clonotypes between healthy human individuals. Study-wide results and limits: Sampling used blood alone; tissue repertoires probably differ. Clonotype sharing among donors was thought likely to change with sequencing depth.

The naive CD8 fraction comprised CD45RO-negative cells positively selected for CCR7 and excluded terminally differentiated effector memory CD45RA+ cells. Produced via immunoSEQ multiplex PCR; TCRdb's table is partial and in-frame only. The sample lists around 650,000 clones; about 96% were seen once. This CDR3 has 15 residues. Germline lookup yields CDR1 SGHKS and CDR2 YYEKEE (reference sequence). After removal of 5 bases from V and 5 bases from J, the junction contained 13 bases not matched to a gene. This clone occurred once. The antigen remains undetermined. The genes are TRBV5-5 and TRBJ2-7, with TRBD2 matching over 7 bases. Source material: naive CD8+ T cells sorted from blood. The clonotype originates from a woman aged 25 to 39 in good health. CDR3 amino acids: CASSFPLAAPNEQYF. Written as DNA, the CDR3 is TGTGCCAGCAGTTTTCCCCTAGCGGCCCCCAACGAGCAGTACTTC.